This is a list of T cell receptor beta chains from one sample in a study of monozygotic twins with inflammatory bowel disease. TCRdb reprocessed the 5' RACE reads; each CDR3 protein has one entry and no DNA is given. Recorded for this sample: a few hundred thousand distinct CDR3 sequences. The sample consisted of blood. These receptors all stem from a human donor with ulcerative colitis or Crohn's disease, or a healthy co-twin of an affected twin (not recorded which). CDR3s include the opening cysteine and the closing phenylalanine or tryptophan.

j_call v_call cdr3_aa
TRBJ2-1 TRBV10-3 CALGASGRHSSYNEQFF
TRBJ2-2 TRBV7-2 CASSWSRGRELFF
TRBJ2-6 TRBV12-3/TRBV12-4 CASSLSGGRGSGANVLTF
TRBJ1-2 TRBV20-1 CSARDGQSRYGYTF
TRBJ2-3 TRBV2 CASSVGGTSSDTQYF
TRBJ1-6 TRBV20-1 CSAREGGLRDSPLHF
TRBJ1-5 TRBV12-3/TRBV12-4 CASKSGTGSNQPQHF
TRBJ2-1 TRBV7-2 CASSLTLAEQQFF
TRBJ2-5 TRBV5-1 CASSLLGGAETQDF
TRBJ1-6 TRBV27 CASSSENSPLHF
TRBJ2-7 TRBV18 CASSPGAEQYF
TRBJ1-3 TRBV6-2/TRBV6-3 CASSPAPGNTIYF
TRBJ2-7 TRBV9 CASSSGQLWEQYF
TRBJ2-2 TRBV10-3 CAISSGTSGTGELFF
TRBJ2-1 TRBV6-5 CASSQRGREQFF
TRBJ2-4 TRBV7-2 CASSQTSGSNIQYF
TRBJ2-2 TRBV7-9 CATDRGNPMELFF
TRBJ2-7 TRBV7-8 CASSLGTGPNLREQYF
TRBJ2-7 TRBV11-3 CASSRASGSAYEQYF
TRBJ2-1 TRBV20-1 CSKSGLRRDEQFF
TRBJ2-7 TRBV5-1 CASSLRGESYEQYF
TRBJ2-1 TRBV7-2 CASSFDRFYNEQFF
TRBJ2-7 TRBV11-2 CASSITPWIYEQYF
TRBJ2-7 TRBV6-2/TRBV6-3 CASSYKREAVEQYF
TRBJ2-7 TRBV28 CASSSPGQGWEQYF
TRBJ1-2 TRBV28 CASSFQGFGYTF
TRBJ2-3 TRBV7-2 CASSLAGTSVVDTQYF
TRBJ2-1 TRBV28 CASETPLSSYNEQFF
TRBJ2-1 TRBV7-2 CASSPPPPYEQFF
TRBJ2-1 TRBV28 CASRALGALYNEQFF
TRBJ2-7 TRBV3-1 CASRATSGVSYEQYF
TRBJ2-5 TRBV18 CASSRGGQETQYF
TRBJ2-3 TRBV7-9 CASSLASGAQSTDTQYF
TRBJ1-5 TRBV3-1 CASSHGGLGNQPQHF
TRBJ1-5 TRBV18 CASSPQEWAEGYQPQHF
TRBJ1-4 TRBV4-3 CASSQGVPPTNEKRFF
TRBJ2-5 TRBV7-3 CASSQRQGQTQYF
TRBJ2-7 TRBV29-1 CSAAGTSGIEQYF
TRBJ1-2 TRBV7-9 CASSLAGEGTSYTF
TRBJ2-5 TRBV12-3/TRBV12-4 CASSKDRRGAQYF
TRBJ2-4 TRBV7-9 CASSPRGTLGNIQYF
TRBJ2-2 TRBV4-3 CASSRDPLNTGELFF
TRBJ2-3 TRBV29-1 CSARKGGDTDTQYF
TRBJ1-4 TRBV7-9 CASSPKGSSNEKLFF
TRBJ1-5 TRBV12-3/TRBV12-4 CASSPGLDNQPQHF
TRBJ1-1 TRBV30 CAWTRQDQEAFF
TRBJ2-4 TRBV27 CASSPTGGPLAKNIQYF
TRBJ1-1 TRBV7-6 CASSLIYGGNTEAFF
TRBJ1-5 TRBV6-4 CASSLNGDEPQHF
TRBJ2-6 TRBV12-3/TRBV12-4 CATRNSGANVLTF
TRBJ2-7 TRBV28 CASSNPRDSYEQYF
TRBJ2-3 TRBV2 CASKSSGASTDTQYF
TRBJ1-2 TRBV10-3 CAISEVGSPNYGYTF
TRBJ2-7 TRBV7-9 CASRMLAGGPVGEQYF
TRBJ1-4 TRBV19 CASSLGGLLSEKLFF
TRBJ2-7 TRBV12-3/TRBV12-4 CASSLLGLRAQYF
TRBJ2-1 TRBV7-2 CASSPQPQISYNEQFF
TRBJ1-5 TRBV7-2 CASSSTKPPQHF
TRBJ2-2 TRBV15 CATSRTPSGGPTGELFF